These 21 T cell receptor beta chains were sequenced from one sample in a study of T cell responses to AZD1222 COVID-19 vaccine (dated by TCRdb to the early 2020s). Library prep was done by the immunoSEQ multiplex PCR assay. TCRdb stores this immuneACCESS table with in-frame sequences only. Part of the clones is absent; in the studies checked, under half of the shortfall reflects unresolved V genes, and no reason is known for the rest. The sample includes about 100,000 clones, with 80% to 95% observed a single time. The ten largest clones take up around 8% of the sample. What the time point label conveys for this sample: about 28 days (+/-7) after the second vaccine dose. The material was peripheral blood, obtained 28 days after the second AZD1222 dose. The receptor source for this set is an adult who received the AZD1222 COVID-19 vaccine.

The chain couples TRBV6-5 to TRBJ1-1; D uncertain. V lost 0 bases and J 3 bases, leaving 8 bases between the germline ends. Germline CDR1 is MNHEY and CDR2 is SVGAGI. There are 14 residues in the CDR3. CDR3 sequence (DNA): TGTGCCAGCAGTTACTCTCCGACACACACTGAAGCTTTCTTT. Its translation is CASSYSPTHTEAFF.

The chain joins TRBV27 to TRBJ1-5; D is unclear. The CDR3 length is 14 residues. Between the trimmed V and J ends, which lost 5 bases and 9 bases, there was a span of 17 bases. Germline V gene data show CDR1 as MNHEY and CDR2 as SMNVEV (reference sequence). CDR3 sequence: CASSRRSGVLPQHF. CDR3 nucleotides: TGTGCCAGCAGTCGTCGTTCAGGCGTTTTGCCCCAGCATTTT.

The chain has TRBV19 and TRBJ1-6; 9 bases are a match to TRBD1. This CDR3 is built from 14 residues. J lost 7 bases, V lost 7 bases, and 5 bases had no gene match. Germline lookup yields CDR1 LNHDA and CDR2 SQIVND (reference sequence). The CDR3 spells CASKEGTGNSPLHF. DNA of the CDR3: TGTGCCAGTAAGGAGGGGACAGGGAATTCACCCCTCCACTTT.

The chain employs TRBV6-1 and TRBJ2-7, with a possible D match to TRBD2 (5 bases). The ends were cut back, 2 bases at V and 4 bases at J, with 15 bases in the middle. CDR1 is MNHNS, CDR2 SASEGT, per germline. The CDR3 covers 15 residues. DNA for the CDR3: TGTGCCAGCAGTGAAAAGGAGCTAGCAGAGTACGAGCAGTACTTC. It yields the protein CASSEKELAEYEQYF.

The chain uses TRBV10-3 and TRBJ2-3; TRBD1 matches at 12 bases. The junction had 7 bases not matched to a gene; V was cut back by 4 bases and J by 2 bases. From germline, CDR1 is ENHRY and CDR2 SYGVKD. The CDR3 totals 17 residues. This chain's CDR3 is CAISGWGTGGNTDTQYF. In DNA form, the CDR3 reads TGTGCCATCAGTGGTTGGGGGACAGGGGGCAACACAGATACGCAGTATTTT.

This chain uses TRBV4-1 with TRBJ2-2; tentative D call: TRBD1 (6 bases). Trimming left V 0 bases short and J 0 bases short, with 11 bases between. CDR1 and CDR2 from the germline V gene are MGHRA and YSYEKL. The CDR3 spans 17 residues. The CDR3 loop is CASSQDSDSANTGELFF. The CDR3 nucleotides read TGCGCCAGCAGCCAAGATTCGGACAGCGCGAACACCGGGGAGCTGTTTTTT.

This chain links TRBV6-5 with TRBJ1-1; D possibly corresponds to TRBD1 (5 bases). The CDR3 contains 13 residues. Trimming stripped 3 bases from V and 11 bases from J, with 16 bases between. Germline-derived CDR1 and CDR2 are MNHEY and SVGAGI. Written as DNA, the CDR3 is TGTGCCAGCAGTTATTCAGGGAGGACATTGGCTTTCTTT. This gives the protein CASSYSGRTLAFF.

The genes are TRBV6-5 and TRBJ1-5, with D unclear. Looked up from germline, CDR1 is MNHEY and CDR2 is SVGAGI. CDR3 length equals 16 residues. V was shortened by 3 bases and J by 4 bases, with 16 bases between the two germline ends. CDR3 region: CASSYLSGLKNQPQHF. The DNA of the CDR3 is TGTGCCAGCAGTTATTTATCCGGACTAAAAAATCAGCCCCAGCATTTT.

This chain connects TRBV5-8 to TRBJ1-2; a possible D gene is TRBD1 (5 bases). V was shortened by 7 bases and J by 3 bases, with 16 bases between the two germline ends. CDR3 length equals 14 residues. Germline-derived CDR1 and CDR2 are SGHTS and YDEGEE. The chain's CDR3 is CASLVWGRDYGYTF. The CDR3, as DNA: TGTGCCAGCCTCGTGTGGGGCAGGGACTATGGCTACACCTTC.

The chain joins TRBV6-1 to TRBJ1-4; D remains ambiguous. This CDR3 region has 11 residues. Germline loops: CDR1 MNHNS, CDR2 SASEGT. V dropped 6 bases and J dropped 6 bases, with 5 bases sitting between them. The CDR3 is CASSLHEKLFF. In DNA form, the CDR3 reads TGTGCCAGCAGCCTCCATGAAAAACTGTTTTTT.

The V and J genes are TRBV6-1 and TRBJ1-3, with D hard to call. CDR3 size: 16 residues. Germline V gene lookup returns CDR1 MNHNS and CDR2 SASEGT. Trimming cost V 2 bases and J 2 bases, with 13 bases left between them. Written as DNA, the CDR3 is TGTGCCAGCAGTGAAAATCCGGGAACTGCTGGAAACACCATATATTTT. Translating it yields CASSENPGTAGNTIYF.

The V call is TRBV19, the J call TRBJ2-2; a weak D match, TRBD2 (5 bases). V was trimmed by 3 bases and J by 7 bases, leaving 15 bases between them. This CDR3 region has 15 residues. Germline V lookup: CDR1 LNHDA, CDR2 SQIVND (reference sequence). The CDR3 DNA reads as TGTGCCAGTAGTATGATCCTAGCTATCGGCGGGGAGCTGTTTTTT. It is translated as CASSMILAIGGELFF.

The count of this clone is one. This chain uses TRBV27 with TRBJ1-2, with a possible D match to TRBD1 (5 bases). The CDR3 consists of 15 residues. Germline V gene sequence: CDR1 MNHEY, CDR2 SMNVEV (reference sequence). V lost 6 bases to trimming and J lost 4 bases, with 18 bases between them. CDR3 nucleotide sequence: TGTGCCAGCAGAACCATTCAGGGAAACGGCTATGGCTACACCTTC. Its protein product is CASRTIQGNGYGYTF.

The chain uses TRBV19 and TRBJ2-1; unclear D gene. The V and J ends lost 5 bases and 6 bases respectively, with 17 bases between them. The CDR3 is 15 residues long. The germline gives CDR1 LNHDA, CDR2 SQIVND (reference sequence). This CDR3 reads CASSLRGQEFNEQFF. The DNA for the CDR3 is TGTGCCAGTAGTTTAAGAGGCCAGGAGTTCAATGAGCAGTTCTTC.

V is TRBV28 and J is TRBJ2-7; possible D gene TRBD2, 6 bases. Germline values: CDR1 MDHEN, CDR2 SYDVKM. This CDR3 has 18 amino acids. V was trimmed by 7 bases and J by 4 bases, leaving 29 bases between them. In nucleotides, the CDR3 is TGTGCCAGCAACCCAGGACCGTGGCGGGAATTACGGAAGTACGAGCAGTACTTC. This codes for CASNPGPWRELRKYEQYF.

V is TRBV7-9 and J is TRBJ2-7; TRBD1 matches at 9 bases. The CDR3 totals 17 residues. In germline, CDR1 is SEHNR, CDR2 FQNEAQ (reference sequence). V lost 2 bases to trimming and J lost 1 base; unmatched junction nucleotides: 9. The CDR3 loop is CASSLSRSGTGSYEQYF. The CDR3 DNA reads TGTGCCAGCAGCTTATCCCGATCCGGGACAGGGTCCTACGAGCAGTACTTC.

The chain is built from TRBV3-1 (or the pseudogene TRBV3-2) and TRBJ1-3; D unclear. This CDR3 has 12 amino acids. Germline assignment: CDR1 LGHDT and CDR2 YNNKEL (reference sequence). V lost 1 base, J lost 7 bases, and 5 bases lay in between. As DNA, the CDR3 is TGTGCCAGCAGCCAAGCGGGGAACACCATATATTTT. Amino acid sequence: CASSQAGNTIYF.

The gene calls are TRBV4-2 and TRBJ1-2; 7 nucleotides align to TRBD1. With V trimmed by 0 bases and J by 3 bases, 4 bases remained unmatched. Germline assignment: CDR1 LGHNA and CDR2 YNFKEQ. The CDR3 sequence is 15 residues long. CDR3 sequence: CASSQDSRGDYGYTF. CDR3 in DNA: TGTGCCAGCAGCCAAGATAGCAGGGGGGACTATGGCTACACCTTC.

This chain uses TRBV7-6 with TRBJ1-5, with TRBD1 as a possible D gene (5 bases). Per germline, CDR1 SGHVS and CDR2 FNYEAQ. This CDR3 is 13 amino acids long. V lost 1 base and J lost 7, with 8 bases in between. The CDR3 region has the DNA TGTGCCAGCAGCTTAGATCGGGACCAGCCCCAGCATTTT. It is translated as CASSLDRDQPQHF.

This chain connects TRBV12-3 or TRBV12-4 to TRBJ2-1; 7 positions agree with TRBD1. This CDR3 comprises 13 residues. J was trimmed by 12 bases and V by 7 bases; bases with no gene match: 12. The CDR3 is CASIDFDRAGQFF. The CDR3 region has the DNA TGTGCCAGCATTGATTTCGACAGGGCCGGGCAGTTCTTC.

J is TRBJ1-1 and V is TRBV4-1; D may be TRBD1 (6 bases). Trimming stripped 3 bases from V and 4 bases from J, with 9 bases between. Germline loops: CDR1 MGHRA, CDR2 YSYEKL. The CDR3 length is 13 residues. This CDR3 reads CASSQGAGTEAFF. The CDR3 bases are TGCGCCAGCAGCCAGGGGGCCGGCACTGAAGCTTTCTTT.